The following is a T cell receptor beta chain sequence with its context. This entry comes from a study of control samples from healthy donors and cancer patients. The repertoire was sequenced with immunoSEQ multiplex PCR; TCRdb's copy has only in-frame clones and lacks some. This table holds about 79,000 clones, 93% found once. Germline-derived CDR1 and CDR2 are SQVTM and ANQGSEA. Trimming left V 4 bases short and J 8 bases short, with 21 bases between. This CDR3 has 15 residues. This clonotype was obtained from a woman aged 40 to 50 with lung cancer. Sequenced sample: PBMCs. V and J are TRBV29-1 and TRBJ2-1, with TRBD2 as a possible D gene (5 bases). The CDR3 here is CSVGRSSLRRDEQFF. The CDR3 coding sequence is TGCAGCGTTGGACGGAGCAGCCTCCGGCGGGATGAGCAGTTCTTC.